This T cell receptor beta chain was identified during a study of identical twins. Using its own MiXCR run on the 5' RACE reads, TCRdb lists one record per CDR3 protein. The sample holds around 570,000 distinct CDR3 sequences, 9.6% seen once. Overall study results and limits: Sequences that were beta out-of-frame showed weaker excess twin sharing. Cross-sectional statistical analysis was relied on for the conclusions, without the same donors being followed. The study found that models underestimated out-of-frame TCR alpha sharing in monozygotic twins.

Only healthy Caucasians were enrolled as donors. This clonotype was counted only a few times. What it binds is unknown. These data are also associated with another study on yellow fever vaccine responses in identical twins.

The receptor was isolated from a woman aged 18 to 35 in good health. Sequenced: PBMCs.

DNA for the CDR3: TGCGCCAGCCGTGGACAGGGGGCCTACAATGAGCAGTTCTTC. Protein product: CASRGQGAYNEQFF. This rearrangement joins TRBV5-1 to TRBJ2-1; 10 bases agree with TRBD1. The CDR3 length is 14 residues. Germline-derived CDR1 and CDR2 are SGHRS and YFSETQ. Trimming at V came to 7 bases and at J to 2 bases, leaving 3 bases not matched to a gene.